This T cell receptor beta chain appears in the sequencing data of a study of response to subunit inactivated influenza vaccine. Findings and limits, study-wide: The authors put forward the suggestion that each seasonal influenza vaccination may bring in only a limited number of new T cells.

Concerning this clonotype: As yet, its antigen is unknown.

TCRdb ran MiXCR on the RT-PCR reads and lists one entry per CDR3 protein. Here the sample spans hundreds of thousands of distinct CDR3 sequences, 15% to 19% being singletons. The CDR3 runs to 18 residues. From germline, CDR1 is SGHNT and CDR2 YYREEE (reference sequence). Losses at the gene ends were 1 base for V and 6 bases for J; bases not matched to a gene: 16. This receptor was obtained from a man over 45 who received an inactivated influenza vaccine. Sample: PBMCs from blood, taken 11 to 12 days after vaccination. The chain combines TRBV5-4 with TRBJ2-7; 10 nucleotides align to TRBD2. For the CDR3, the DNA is TGTGCCAGCAGCTTGAAGCTAGAGGCGAGCGGGAGGGTGGCCGAGCAGTACTTC. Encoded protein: CASSLKLEASGRVAEQYF.